This TCR beta chain was documented in a study of T cells in Graves' hyperthyroidism and ophthalmopathy. About the study: Staff took peripheral blood when the initial diagnosis was made, before any treatment began.

Diagnoses used clinical symptoms, serum thyroxine and TRAb, thyroid ultrasound and orbital computed tomography. The source of the PBMCs was over 8.5 ml of fresh peripheral blood. Germline V CDR1 and CDR2: SGHTA, FQGNSA. This CDR3 contains 17 residues. Trimming at V came to 2 bases and at J to 5 bases, leaving 13 bases not matched to a gene. Regarding the study as a whole: Most thyroid clonotypes expanded above 0.001 were also detected in blood.

It was RNA transcripts that yielded the amplified TCR beta CDR3 regions. During a first-round RT-PCR of the TCR CDR3, the HTBI primer set was used. TCRdb reprocessed the multiplex PCR reads via MiXCR and lists one record per CDR3 protein. The table has roughly 740,000 distinct CDR3 sequences, 16% seen once. For this clonotype: No antigen is known for it.

Specimen: blood. This TCR was sampled from a man aged 18 to 30 with Graves' hyperthyroidism. This sequence joins TRBV7-2 and TRBJ2-3; 7 bases are shared with TRBD1. The CDR3 DNA sequence: TGTGCCAGCAGCTTACGCCCTGACAGGGTTCAGGGAGATACGCAGTATTTT. This sequence encodes CASSLRPDRVQGDTQYF.